Following are 17 T cell receptor beta chains from one sample sequenced in a study of shared clonotypes between healthy human individuals. Profiled with immunoSEQ multiplex PCR; TCRdb holds only in-frame clones, not every one. The data show 2 million to 2.5 million clones, over 85% seen once. The material sequenced was naive CD4+ T cells from PBMCs. Stated subset: CD45RA+ positively selected. These receptors came from a man aged 18 to 30 in good health. Some clones in this sample may be carry-over from other donors' samples.

The rearrangement joins TRBV28 to TRBJ2-1; the match to TRBD1 covers 7 bases. The CDR3 is 16 residues long. With V trimmed by 5 bases and J by 0 bases, 7 bases remained unmatched. In germline, CDR1 is MDHEN, CDR2 SYDVKM. The CDR3 sequence is CASSPGQLSSYNEQFF. The CDR3 DNA sequence: TGTGCCAGCAGTCCGGGACAGTTAAGCTCCTACAATGAGCAGTTCTTC.

Points on this clone: The sample has other DNA sequences that encode this CDR3 too. This chain connects TRBV28 to TRBJ2-7, with no clear D. V was clipped by 7 bases and J by 1 base, with 8 bases between them. The germline V gene encodes CDR1 MDHEN and CDR2 SYDVKM. The CDR3 covers 12 residues. DNA of the CDR3: TGTGCCAGCACCCTAAGTTCCTACGAGCAGTACTTC. Its protein product is CASTLSSYEQYF.

The rearrangement links TRBV28 to TRBJ2-3, with D possibly being TRBD1 (6 bases). The V and J ends lost 3 bases and 3 bases respectively, with 13 bases between them. The length of the CDR3 is 15 residues. Per germline, CDR1 MDHEN and CDR2 SYDVKM. Here the CDR3 reads CASSFDRPGTDTQYF. CDR3 in DNA: TGTGCCAGCAGTTTCGACAGGCCGGGGACAGATACGCAGTATTTT.

This chain links TRBV28 with TRBJ1-2, with 7 bases aligning to TRBD1. The V gene's germline CDR1 is MDHEN and CDR2 SYDVKM. Trimming removed 4 bases from V and 1 base from J; junction bases left unmatched: 12. CDR3 length: 17 residues. CDR3 sequence reads: CASSSRQGRNFNYGYTF. In DNA, the CDR3 is TGTGCCAGCAGTTCAAGACAGGGCCGCAACTTTAACTATGGCTACACCTTC.

For this clone: Other DNA sequences in this sample translate to the same CDR3. The chain has TRBV11-2 and TRBJ2-2; no firm D call. V was pared by 1 base and J by 6 bases, with 3 bases between. CDR1 is SGHAT and CDR2 is FQNNGV in the germline V gene. This CDR3 is built from 12 residues. CDR3 sequence reads: CASSLGPGELFF. In DNA, the CDR3 is TGTGCCAGCAGCTTAGGACCCGGGGAGCTGTTTTTT. The entire variable domain, with the rest obtained from reference TRBV11-2 and TRBJ2-2, is as follows: EAGVAQSPRYKIIEKRQSVAFWCNPISGHATLYWYQQILGQGPKLLIQFQNNGVVDDSQLPKDRFSAERLKGVDSTLKIQPAKLEDSAVYLCASSLGPGELFFGEGSRLTVL.

J is TRBJ2-3 and V is TRBV2; the D gene is possibly TRBD1 (6 bases). The CDR3 spans 15 residues. CDR1 and CDR2 from the germline V gene are SNHLY and FYNNEI. V was shortened by 6 bases and J by 1 base, with 14 bases between the two germline ends. The CDR3 nucleotides read TGTGCCAGCAGCATACAGGGATCGGGCACAGATACGCAGTATTTT. Translated, it gives CASSIQGSGTDTQYF.

V and J are TRBV4-1 and TRBJ1-1; D possibly corresponds to TRBD1 (5 bases). The CDR3 sequence is 16 residues long. Looked up from germline, CDR1 is MGHRA and CDR2 is YSYEKL. V was shortened by 4 bases and J by 4 bases, with 19 bases between the two germline ends. CDR3: CASSLELALRGTEAFF. The CDR3, as DNA: TGCGCCAGCAGCCTCGAACTTGCTCTTAGGGGCACTGAAGCTTTCTTT.

As concerns this clone: The sample carries other DNA sequences with the same CDR3. The rearrangement uses TRBV7-9 and TRBJ2-2; the match to TRBD1 covers 11 bases. Germline V CDR1 and CDR2: SEHNR, FQNEAQ (reference sequence). CDR3 size: 15 residues. V dropped 5 bases and J dropped 5; count of bases not matched to a gene: 4. The DNA of the CDR3 is TGTGCCAGCAGCCCGGGACAGGGGGATACCGGGGAGCTGTTTTTT. It translates to CASSPGQGDTGELFF.

This clone has only a few counts. This chain links TRBV30 with TRBJ1-2; TRBD1 matches 8 bases. The CDR3 covers 13 residues. Looked up from germline, CDR1 is GTSNPN and CDR2 is SVGIG (reference sequence). J lost 4 bases, V lost 3 bases, and 4 bases had no gene match. This CDR3 reads CAWRTQGVYGYTF. In DNA, the CDR3 is TGTGCCTGGAGAACACAGGGGGTCTATGGCTACACCTTC.

The gene calls are TRBV28 and TRBJ2-7, with a possible D match to TRBD1 (8 bases). Germline V gene sequence: CDR1 MDHEN, CDR2 SYDVKM. The CDR3 extends over 15 amino acids. V lost 2 bases and J lost 0, with 11 bases in between. As DNA, the CDR3 is TGTGCCAGCAGTTTAACAGGGGGGGACTCCTACGAGCAGTACTTC. It is translated as CASSLTGGDSYEQYF.

J is TRBJ2-3 and V is TRBV28; 8 bases map to TRBD2. The germline V gene has CDR1 MDHEN and CDR2 SYDVKM. J gave up 0 bases and V 3 bases, and 8 bases lay outside the gene matches. The CDR3 covers 17 residues. CDR3 sequence reads: CASSLSRAGGSTDTQYF. In DNA, the CDR3 is TGTGCCAGCAGTTTGAGTCGGGCGGGAGGCAGCACAGATACGCAGTATTTT.

CDR3 DNA: TGCGCCAGCAGCGGATTGGGGACTAGCATCAATGAGCAGTTCTTC. This translates into CASSGLGTSINEQFF. The chain has TRBV5-1 and TRBJ2-1; 9 bases line up with TRBD2. The length of the CDR3 is 15 residues. Germline CDR1 SGHRS, CDR2 YFSETQ. V dropped 4 bases and J dropped 6; count of bases not matched to a gene: 8.

The rearrangement joins TRBV28 to TRBJ2-5, with 7 bases that match TRBD1. Looked up from germline, CDR1 is MDHEN and CDR2 is SYDVKM. This CDR3 contains 14 residues. V lost 8 bases and J lost 5; bases outside the gene matches: 11. The CDR3: CASERGTVRETQYF. CDR3 bases: TGTGCCAGCGAAAGAGGGACAGTCCGGGAGACCCAGTACTTC.

The V call is TRBV2, the J call TRBJ1-1; TRBD1 matches 11 bases. From germline, CDR1 is SNHLY and CDR2 FYNNEI. This CDR3 is 15 amino acids long. With 8 bases clipped from V and 4 bases from J, the junction kept 9 bases outside the gene matches. Here the CDR3 DNA reads TGTGCCAGCCGAACGAGGGGACAGGGGGTCACTGAAGCTTTCTTT. As protein: CASRTRGQGVTEAFF.

The chain recombines TRBV4-2 with TRBJ2-1; D may be TRBD1 (5 bases). This CDR3 region has 13 residues. Looked up from germline, CDR1 is LGHNA and CDR2 is YNFKEQ. Between the trimmed V and J ends, which lost 0 bases and 12 bases, there was a span of 12 bases. Here the CDR3 DNA reads TGTGCCAGCAGCCAAGAGAACAGGTTGGCGCAGTTCTTC. Translated: CASSQENRLAQFF.

V usage is TRBV19 and J usage is TRBJ1-1, with a possible D match to TRBD1 (5 bases). V was clipped by 2 bases and J by 4 bases, with 14 bases between them. CDR1 and CDR2 (germline): LNHDA, SQIVND (reference sequence). CDR3 size: 15 residues. CDR3 bases: TGTGCCAGTAGTATAATTGACAGCATCTCCACTGAAGCTTTCTTT. Translating gives CASSIIDSISTEAFF. Full variable domain (outside the CDR3, taken from reference TRBV19 and TRBJ1-1): DGGITQSPKYLFRKEGQNVTLSCEQNLNHDAMYWYRQDPGQGLRLIYYSQIVNDFQKGDIAEGYSVSREKKESFPLTVTSAQKNPTAFYLCASSIIDSISTEAFFGQGTRLTVV.

Turning to this clone: Other nucleotide sequences in the sample specify the same CDR3. This chain joins TRBV2 and TRBJ1-5; 9 nucleotides match TRBD1. The germline CDR1 and CDR2 sequences are SNHLY and FYNNEI. J lost 5 bases, V lost 6 bases, and 5 bases had no gene match. The CDR3 has 14 residues. CDR3 DNA sequence: TGTGCCAGCAGCGAAAGACAGGGGGATCAGCCCCAGCATTTT. Translating it yields CASSERQGDQPQHF.